This is a list of T cell receptor beta chains from one sample in a study of blood T cells in healthy people across ages. TCRdb recomputed calls from the 5' RACE reads with MiXCR, one row per CDR3 protein. The sample consists of over 600,000 distinct CDR3 sequences, approximately 60% of them appearing once. The sample taken for sequencing was blood. These receptors all come from a man in his forties in good health. CDR3s leave out the opening cysteine and the closing phenylalanine or tryptophan. D genes are given only for firm matches.

TRBV15	TRBJ1-2	.	ATSRDRGAYGYT
TRBV5-1	TRBJ1-2	.	ASSPERNGYT
TRBV6-1	TRBJ2-7	.	ASSDVSQGIYEQY
TRBV5-6	.	TRBD2	ASSYRGEETQY
TRBV27	TRBJ2-2	TRBD1	ASSLLERQGIRTGELF
TRBV4-2	TRBJ2-1	TRBD2	ASSRGTSGTINEQF
TRBV19	TRBJ1-1	TRBD1	ASSTTWTGDAEAF
TRBV10-3	.	TRBD1	AISWDSAYEQY
TRBV11-2	TRBJ2-1	TRBD1	ASSPRGGQGSNEQF
TRBV7-9	TRBJ2-1	.	ASSGPNNEQF
TRBV29-1	TRBJ1-2	.	SVRLNGYT
TRBV28	TRBJ2-5	.	ASSATGRGRGETQY
TRBV25-1	TRBJ1-2	TRBD1	ASSEPGQGIYGYT
TRBV7-2	TRBJ2-1	.	ASSLAAGLEQF
TRBV7-2	.	TRBD2	ASSSGTSGSGEQY
TRBV7-2	TRBJ2-1	.	ASSLIRGGEQF
TRBV29-1	TRBJ2-3	TRBD2	SVEGVAGGPDATQY
TRBV20-1	TRBJ1-2	.	SAGQQGMGYGYT
TRBV25-1	TRBJ1-4	.	ASRGQTGVEKLF
TRBV4-3	TRBJ1-2	.	ASSQDTGIPYGYT
TRBV29-1	TRBJ1-4	.	SVRRDLNEKLF